The clone carrying this T cell receptor (beta chain) was detected ten times or more. Antigen unknown. The read halts 3 residues ahead of the CDR3 end, with the missing end drawn from the germline J gene. This entry belongs to a study of T cell clonality in common variable immunodeficiency. Overall study results and limits: Compared with controls, CVID subjects had fewer shared TCRbeta clones. Reportedly, TCR beta sequences from common variable immunodeficiency showed fewer deletions and N-nucleotide insertions. CVID subjects showed higher TCRbeta clonality than healthy controls.

The repertoire was sequenced with immunoSEQ multiplex PCR; TCRdb's copy has only in-frame clones and lacks some. The sample contains tens of thousands of clones, none of them singletons. CDR1 and CDR2 from the germline V gene are SGHTA and FQGTGA. This CDR3 comprises 18 residues. The germline V and J ends were trimmed by 1 base and 2 bases, with 20 bases remaining between them. Sequencing used peripheral blood mononuclear cells. The clonotype originates from a person between 18 and 70 years old in good health. The V call is TRBV7-3, the J call TRBJ2-5, with TRBD2 as a possible D gene (6 bases). The sequenced CDR3 bases are TGTGCCAGCAGCTTAAGGGGAGGACTACCACAGGAGCAAGAGACC. Translating it yields CASSLRGGLPQEQET. The full CDR3 sequence reads CASSLRGGLPQEQETQYF. Based on the CDR3 plus reference TRBV7-3 and TRBJ2-5, the full variable domain is GAGVSQTPSNKVTEKGKYVELRCDPISGHTALYWYRQSLGQGPEFLIYFQGTGAADDSGLPNDRFFAVRPEGSVSTLKIQRTERGDSAVYLCASSLRGGLPQEQETQYFGPGTRLLVL.